This T cell receptor beta chain was sequenced during a study of radiotherapy plus CTLA-4 blockade in lung cancer. The protocol was immunoSEQ multiplex PCR, while the TCRdb copy is restricted to in-frame clones and leaves out a portion. Of around 80,000 clones detected, 84% appear once; the ten largest clones hold about 0.79%. This clone was seen a few times. At the DNA level, this CDR3 is encoded by other sequences in the same sample as well. CDR1 SGHTA and CDR2 FQGTGA come from the germline V gene. V lost 5 bases and J lost 0; bases outside the gene matches: 6. The CDR3 spans 18 residues. The receptor was isolated from a human donor with non-small cell lung cancer who had stable disease on radiotherapy plus ipilimumab. The source was peripheral blood, collected from a patient treated with radiotherapy plus ipilimumab. The chain links TRBV7-3 to TRBJ2-1; 14 nucleotides match TRBD2. The CDR3: CASSPRTSGRSSYNEQFF. DNA for the CDR3: TGTGCCAGCAGCCCGAGGACTAGCGGGAGGAGCTCCTACAATGAGCAGTTCTTC. The full variable domain, its missing parts supplied by reference TRBV7-3 and TRBJ2-1, is GAGVSQTPSNKVTEKGKYVELRCDPISGHTALYWYRQSLGQGPEFLIYFQGTGAADDSGLPNDRFFAVRPEGSVSTLKIQRTERGDSAVYLCASSPRTSGRSSYNEQFFGPGTRLTVL.